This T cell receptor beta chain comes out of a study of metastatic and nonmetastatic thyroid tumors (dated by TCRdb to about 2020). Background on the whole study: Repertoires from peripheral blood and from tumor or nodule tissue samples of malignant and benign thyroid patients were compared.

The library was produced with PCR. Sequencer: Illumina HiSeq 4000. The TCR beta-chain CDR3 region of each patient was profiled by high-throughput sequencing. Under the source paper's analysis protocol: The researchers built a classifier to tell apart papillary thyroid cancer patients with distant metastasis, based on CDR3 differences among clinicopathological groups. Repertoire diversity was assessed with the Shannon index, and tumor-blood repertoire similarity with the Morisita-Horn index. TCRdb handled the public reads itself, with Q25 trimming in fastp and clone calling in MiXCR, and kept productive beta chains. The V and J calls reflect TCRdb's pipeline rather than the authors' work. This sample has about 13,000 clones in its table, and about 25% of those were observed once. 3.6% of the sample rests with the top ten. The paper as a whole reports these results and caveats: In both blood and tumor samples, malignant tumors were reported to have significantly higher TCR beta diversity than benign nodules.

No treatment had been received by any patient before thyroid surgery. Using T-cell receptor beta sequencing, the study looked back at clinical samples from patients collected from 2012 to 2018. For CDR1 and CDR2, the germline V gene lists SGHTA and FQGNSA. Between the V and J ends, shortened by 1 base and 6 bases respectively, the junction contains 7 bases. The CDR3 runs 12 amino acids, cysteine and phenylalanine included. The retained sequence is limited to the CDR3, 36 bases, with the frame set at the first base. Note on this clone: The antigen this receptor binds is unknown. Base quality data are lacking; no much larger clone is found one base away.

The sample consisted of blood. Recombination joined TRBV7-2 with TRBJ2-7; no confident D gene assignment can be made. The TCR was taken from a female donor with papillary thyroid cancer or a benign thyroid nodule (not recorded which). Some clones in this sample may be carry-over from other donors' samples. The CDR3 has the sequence CASSLDLGEQYF. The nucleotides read TGTGCCAGCAGCTTAGATCTAGGCGAGCAGTACTTC.